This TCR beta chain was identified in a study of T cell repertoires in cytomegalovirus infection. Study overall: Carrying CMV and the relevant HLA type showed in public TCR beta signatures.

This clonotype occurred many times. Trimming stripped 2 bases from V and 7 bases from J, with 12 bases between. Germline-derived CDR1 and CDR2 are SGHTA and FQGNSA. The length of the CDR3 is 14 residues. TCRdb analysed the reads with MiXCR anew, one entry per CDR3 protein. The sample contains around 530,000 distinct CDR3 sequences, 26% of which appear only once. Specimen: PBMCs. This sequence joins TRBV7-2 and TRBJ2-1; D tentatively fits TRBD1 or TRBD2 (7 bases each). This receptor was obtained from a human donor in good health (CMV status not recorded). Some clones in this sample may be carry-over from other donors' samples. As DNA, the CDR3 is TGTGCCAGCAGCTTAAGTCAGGGGGGGAATGAGCAGTTCTTC. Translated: CASSLSQGGNEQFF.